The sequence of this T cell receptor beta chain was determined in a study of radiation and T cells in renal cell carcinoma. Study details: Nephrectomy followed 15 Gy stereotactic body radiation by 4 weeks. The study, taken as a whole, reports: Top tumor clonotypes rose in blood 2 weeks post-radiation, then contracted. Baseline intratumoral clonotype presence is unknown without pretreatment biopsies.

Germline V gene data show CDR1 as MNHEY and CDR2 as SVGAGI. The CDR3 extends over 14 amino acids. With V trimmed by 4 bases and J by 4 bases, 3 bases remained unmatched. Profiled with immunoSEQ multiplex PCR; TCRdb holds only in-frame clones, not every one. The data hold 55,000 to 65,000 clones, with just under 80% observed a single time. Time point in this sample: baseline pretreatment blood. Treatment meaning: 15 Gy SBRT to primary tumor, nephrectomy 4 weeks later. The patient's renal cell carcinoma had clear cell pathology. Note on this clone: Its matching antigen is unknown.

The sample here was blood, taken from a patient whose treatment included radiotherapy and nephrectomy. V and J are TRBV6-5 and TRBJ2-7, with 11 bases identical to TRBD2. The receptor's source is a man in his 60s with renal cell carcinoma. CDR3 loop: CASSWGTSGYEQYF. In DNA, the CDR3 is TGTGCCAGCAGTTGGGGGACTAGCGGATACGAGCAGTACTTC.